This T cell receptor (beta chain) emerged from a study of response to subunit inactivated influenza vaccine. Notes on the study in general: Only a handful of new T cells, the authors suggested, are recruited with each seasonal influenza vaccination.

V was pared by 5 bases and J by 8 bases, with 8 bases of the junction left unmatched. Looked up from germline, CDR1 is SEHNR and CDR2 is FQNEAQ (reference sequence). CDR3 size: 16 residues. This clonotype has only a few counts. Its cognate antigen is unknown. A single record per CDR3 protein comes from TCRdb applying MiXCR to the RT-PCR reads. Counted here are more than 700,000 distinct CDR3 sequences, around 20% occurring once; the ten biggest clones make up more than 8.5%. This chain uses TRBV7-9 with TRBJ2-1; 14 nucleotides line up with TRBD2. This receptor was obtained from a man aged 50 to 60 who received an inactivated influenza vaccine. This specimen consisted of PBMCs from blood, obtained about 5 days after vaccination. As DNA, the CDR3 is TGTGCCAGCAGCACGGGACTAGCGGGAGATATCTATGAGCAGTTCTTC. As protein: CASSTGLAGDIYEQFF.